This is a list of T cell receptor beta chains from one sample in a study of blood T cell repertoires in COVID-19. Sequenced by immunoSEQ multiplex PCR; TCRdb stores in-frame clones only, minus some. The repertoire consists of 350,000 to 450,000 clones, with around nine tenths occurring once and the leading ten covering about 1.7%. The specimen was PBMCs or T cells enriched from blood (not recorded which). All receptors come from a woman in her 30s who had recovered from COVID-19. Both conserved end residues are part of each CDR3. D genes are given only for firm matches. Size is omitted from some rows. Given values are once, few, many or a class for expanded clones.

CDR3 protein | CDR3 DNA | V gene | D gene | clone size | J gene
CASRRDSYGYTF | TGTGCCAGCAGGCGGGACAGCTATGGCTACACCTTC | TRBV6-5 | TRBD1 | - | TRBJ1-2
CASSLGGGGHNEQFF | TGTGCCAGCAGCCTGGGCGGGGGGGGCCACAATGAGCAGTTCTTC | TRBV11-3 | TRBD2 | - | TRBJ2-1
CSAKPGQNTEAFF | TGCAGCGCGAAACCGGGACAGAACACTGAAGCTTTCTTT | TRBV29-1 | - | - | TRBJ1-1
CAWSRTGRVGPVRGTEAFF | TGTGCCTGGAGTAGGACAGGCCGAGTAGGGCCGGTACGTGGGACTGAAGCTTTCTTT | TRBV30 | TRBD1 | - | TRBJ1-1
CASSKARGRGPELPSTDTQYF | TGTGCCAGCAGCAAAGCACGAGGCAGGGGGCCGGAGCTCCCTAGCACAGATACGCAGTATTTT | TRBV21-1 | - | - | TRBJ2-3
CASALPGVGDTQYF | TGTGCCAGCGCTCTACCGGGGGTGGGCGATACGCAGTATTTT | TRBV5-6 | - | - | TRBJ2-3
CASSQADLAGFTEQFF | TGTGCCAGCAGCCAAGCTGACCTAGCGGGTTTCACTGAGCAGTTCTTC | TRBV3-1/TRBV3-2 | TRBD2 | - | TRBJ2-1
CASSPGHVNTGELFF | TGTGCCAGCAGCCCGGGACACGTGAACACCGGGGAGCTGTTTTTT | TRBV5-6 | - | - | TRBJ2-2
CASSTGTYYGYTF | TGTGCCAGCAGCACCGGGACTTACTATGGCTACACCTTC | TRBV12-3/TRBV12-4 | - | once | TRBJ1-2
CAWSVGVTYYEQYF | TGTGCCTGGAGTGTCGGTGTAACTTACTACGAGCAGTACTTC | TRBV30 | - | once | TRBJ2-7
CASSRGLADSYEQYF | TGCGCCAGCAGTCGCGGACTAGCGGACTCCTACGAGCAGTACTTC | TRBV10-2 | TRBD2 | - | TRBJ2-7
CASSPQWPKMNTEAFF | TGCGCCAGCAGTCCCCAGTGGCCCAAGATGAACACTGAAGCTTTCTTT | TRBV5-1 | - | - | TRBJ1-1
CASSSSGGNYGYTF | TGTGCCAGCAGTTCCTCAGGGGGCAACTATGGCTACACCTTC | TRBV27 | TRBD1 | - | TRBJ1-2
CASSDREDGYTF | TGTGCCAGCAGTGACAGGGAGGATGGCTACACCTTC | TRBV6-4 | - | - | TRBJ1-2